These 26 T cell receptor beta chains came from one sample sequenced in a study of T-cell memory formation after mild COVID-19. TCRdb reprocessed the 5' RACE reads with MiXCR, giving one entry per CDR3 protein. There are 400,000 or so distinct CDR3 sequences in the sample; around a fifth occur only once, and roughly an eighth lies in the top ten. The specimen was PBMCs or a T cell subset sorted from them (not recorded which). The source of these receptors is an adult woman who had mild COVID-19 (a few samples of this study predate the infection). Cell type and time point are not known.

The gene calls are TRBV7-9 and TRBJ1-1; D uncertain. The CDR3 contains 13 residues. V lost 6 bases and J 6 bases, leaving 14 bases between the germline ends. Germline assignment: CDR1 SEHNR and CDR2 FQNEAQ (reference sequence). As DNA, the CDR3 is TGTGCCAGCAGGGGCGTACAGCGGCCTGAAGCTTTCTTT. This gives the protein CASRGVQRPEAFF.

This chain connects TRBV2 to TRBJ1-1, with TRBD1 matching 8 bases. Germline lookup yields CDR1 SNHLY and CDR2 FYNNEI. This CDR3 region has 12 residues. J lost 5 bases, V lost 9 bases, and 5 bases had no gene match. CDR3 in DNA: TGTGCCAGTGGACAGGGTTGGACTGAAGCTTTCTTT. It specifies CASGQGWTEAFF.

This clonotype was seen more than once but under ten times. J is TRBJ2-1 and V is TRBV30, with TRBD1 as a possible D gene (6 bases). The CDR3 runs 13 residues. V lost 0 bases and J lost 7, with 10 bases in between. Looked up from germline, CDR1 is GTSNPN and CDR2 is SVGIG (reference sequence). CDR3 region: CAWSVSQGNEQFF. The CDR3 nucleotides read TGTGCCTGGAGTGTAAGCCAGGGGAATGAGCAGTTCTTC.

This clonotype was detected once. The chain combines TRBV7-9 with TRBJ2-6; 9 bases are shared with TRBD2. This CDR3 comprises 19 residues. The V gene's germline CDR1 is SEHNR and CDR2 FQNEAQ (reference sequence). J gave up 4 bases and V 1 base, and 11 bases lay outside the gene matches. CDR3 nucleotide sequence: TGTGCCAGCAGCTTAGGGCTAGCGGGGTACCCAACGGGGGCCAACGTCCTGACTTTC. Its protein is CASSLGLAGYPTGANVLTF.

This rearrangement joins TRBV10-3 to TRBJ2-3; 10 positions match TRBD2. Germline CDR1 reads ENHRY; CDR2 reads SYGVKD. The junction had 7 bases not matched to a gene; V was cut back by 10 bases and J by 6 bases. The CDR3 contains 13 residues. Here the CDR3 DNA reads TGTGCCACCAGCGGGAGGGCAAGGGATACGCAGTATTTT. It yields the protein CATSGRARDTQYF.

CDR3 residues: CASTMLGTYEQYF. The CDR3 nucleotides are TGTGCCAGCACGATGTTGGGAACCTACGAGCAGTACTTC. The V gene is TRBV2, the J gene TRBJ2-7, with D unclear. This CDR3 comprises 13 residues. V lost 7 bases, J lost 2 bases, and 12 bases lay in between. Germline V lookup: CDR1 SNHLY, CDR2 FYNNEI.

The J gene is TRBJ1-1, the V gene TRBV12-3 or TRBV12-4, with TRBD1 matching over 9 bases. Trimming cost V 3 bases and J 5 bases; bases outside gene matches: 7. This CDR3 is built from 15 residues. The CDR3 here is CASSLGDRVGTEAFF. Here the CDR3 DNA reads TGTGCCAGCAGTTTGGGGGACAGGGTGGGAACTGAAGCTTTCTTT.

The chain is built from TRBV2 and TRBJ2-7, with TRBD1 matching 8 bases. Germline CDR1 reads SNHLY; CDR2 reads FYNNEI. The CDR3 totals 15 residues. The J segment lost 0 bases and the V segment lost 6 bases, leaving 7 bases of the junction unmatched. The CDR3 reads CASRHRDRSSYEQYF. The CDR3 DNA reads as TGTGCCAGCAGGCACCGGGACAGGTCCTCCTACGAGCAGTACTTC.

The chain combines TRBV24-1 with TRBJ2-3; D might be TRBD1 or TRBD2, each matching 5 bases. Germline values: CDR1 KGHDR, CDR2 SFDVKD. There are 15 residues in the CDR3. The ends were cut back, 1 base at V and 4 bases at J, with 11 bases in the middle. The CDR3 bases are TGTGCCACCAGTGATTTCCCCGGGGCCTCAGATACGCAGTATTTT. Translated: CATSDFPGASDTQYF.

The chain employs TRBV24-1 and TRBJ2-6; D call uncertain. V shed 3 bases and J shed 0 bases, with 11 bases lying between them. The CDR3 runs to 17 residues. CDR1 is KGHDR, CDR2 SFDVKD, per germline. In DNA, the CDR3 is TGTGCCACCAGTGATCCAAGCATCCACTCTGGGGCCAACGTCCTGACTTTC. Amino acid sequence: CATSDPSIHSGANVLTF.

In this sample, this clonotype turned up a few times. The V and J genes are TRBV12-3 or TRBV12-4 and TRBJ2-7, with 7 bases fitting TRBD1. The CDR3 totals 14 residues. J gave up 0 bases and V 6 bases, and 5 bases lay outside the gene matches. The CDR3 nucleotides are TGTGCCAGCAGGTCCGGGACAGACTCCTACGAGCAGTACTTC. Its protein is CASRSGTDSYEQYF.

This chain connects TRBV4-1 to TRBJ2-7; D is unclear. The V gene lost 3 bases and the J gene lost 5 bases, with 17 bases spanning the gap. This CDR3 is built from 15 residues. The V gene's germline CDR1 is MGHRA and CDR2 YSYEKL. The CDR3 region is CASSHAPTGGHEQYF. Here the CDR3 DNA reads TGCGCCAGCAGCCATGCTCCTACCGGTGGCCACGAGCAGTACTTC.

This clonotype has just a few counts. The rearrangement uses TRBV21-1 and TRBJ2-7; the D call of TRBD2 is as the table states it, not checked on the DNA. TRBV21-1 has pseudogene status. CDR3 length equals 15 residues. CDR3 in amino acids: CASSSPPDRDKEQYF. CDR3 DNA sequence: TGTGCCAGCAGCTCCCCACCCGACCGCGATAAGGAGCAGTACTTC.

The chain has TRBV19 and TRBJ1-2; D might be TRBD1 (6 bases). The CDR3 length is 16 residues. V gave up 8 bases and J gave up 4 bases, with 23 bases separating them. CDR1 is LNHDA and CDR2 is SQIVND in the germline V gene (reference sequence). The CDR3 sequence is CASRTSDRSSIYGYTF. The CDR3, as DNA: TGTGCCAGTCGAACCTCTGACAGGTCCAGCATCTATGGCTACACCTTC.

This clonotype was picked up a small number of times. As DNA, the CDR3 is TGTGCCACCAGCAGAGAATGGACAGGGGGCGCGTACAACACTGAAGCTTTCTTT. It yields the protein CATSREWTGGAYNTEAFF. This chain connects TRBV15 to TRBJ1-1; 11 positions match TRBD1. The trim removed 0 bases at V and 2 bases at J, leaving 8 bases unmatched. The CDR3 covers 18 residues. The germline gives CDR1 LNHNV, CDR2 YYDKDF (reference sequence). The full variable domain, rest sourced from reference TRBV15 and TRBJ1-1, is DAMVIQNPRYQVTQFGKPVTLSCSQTLNHNVMYWYQQKSSQAPKLLFHYYDKDFNNEADTPDNFQSRRPNTSFCFLDIRSPGLGDTAMYLCATSREWTGGAYNTEAFFGQGTRLTVV.

Many counts were recorded for this clonotype. The J gene is TRBJ2-7, the V gene TRBV3-1, with D hard to call. Germline V gene lookup returns CDR1 LGHDT and CDR2 YNNKEL (reference sequence). Trimming left V 4 bases short and J 4 bases short, with 8 bases between. The CDR3 spans 12 residues. The CDR3 reads CASSRTRYEQYF. As DNA, the CDR3 is TGTGCCAGCAGCCGGACCCGATACGAGCAGTACTTC.

This clonotype was counted only a few times. The V gene is TRBV5-1, the J gene TRBJ1-1, with D unclear. The V and J ends lost 0 bases and 6 bases respectively, with 12 bases between them. This CDR3 comprises 14 residues. In germline, CDR1 is SGHRS, CDR2 YFSETQ. The CDR3 sequence is CASSLGGTEAEAFF. CDR3 coding DNA: TGCGCCAGCAGCTTGGGGGGTACAGAAGCTGAAGCTTTCTTT.

This clonotype was seen only a few times. The rearrangement joins TRBV7-9 to TRBJ1-2; no definite D call. The CDR3 length is 12 residues. The V end was cut by 5 bases, the J end by 3 bases, with 7 bases between. The germline gives CDR1 SEHNR, CDR2 FQNEAQ (reference sequence). The DNA of the CDR3 is TGTGCCAGCAGCCCTCTCTACTATGGCTACACCTTC. This translates into CASSPLYYGYTF.

The chain recombines TRBV7-2 with TRBJ1-6; D gene unclear. This CDR3 region has 14 residues. V was trimmed by 4 bases and J by 10 bases, leaving 14 bases between them. Germline V CDR1 and CDR2: SGHTA, FQGNSA. As DNA, the CDR3 is TGTGCCAGCAGCTATCCTCAGACGAAATCACCCCTCCACTTT. Its translation: CASSYPQTKSPLHF.

J is TRBJ2-7 and V is TRBV7-9, with D perhaps TRBD2 (5 bases). Trimming left V 5 bases short and J 6 bases short, with 14 bases between. The CDR3 contains 13 residues. CDR1 and CDR2 (germline): SEHNR, FQNEAQ (reference sequence). CDR3 loop: CASSPDPRGEQYF. The CDR3 region has the DNA TGTGCCAGCAGCCCGGACCCCCGGGGCGAGCAGTACTTC. Using reference TRBV7-9 and TRBJ2-7 for the parts outside the CDR3, the full variable domain is DTGVSQNPRHKITKRGQNVTFRCDPISEHNRLYWYRQTLGQGPEFLTYFQNEAQLEKSRLLSDRFSAERPKGSFSTLEIQRTEQGDSAMYLCASSPDPRGEQYFGPGTRLTVT.

The genes are TRBV9 and TRBJ2-2; D is unresolved. This CDR3 spans 14 amino acids. Germline assignment: CDR1 SGDLS and CDR2 YYNGEE. Trimming cost V 4 bases and J 6 bases, with 13 bases left between them. Written as DNA, the CDR3 is TGTGCCAGCAGCCCCGTATCGTTTGCCGGGGAGCTGTTTTTT. This sequence encodes CASSPVSFAGELFF.

This clonotype has a handful of counts. V and J are TRBV5-6 and TRBJ1-5; 9 bases map to TRBD1. V lost 4 bases, J lost 2 bases, and 16 bases stayed unmatched. CDR3 length: 19 residues. Per germline, CDR1 SGHDT and CDR2 YYEEEE. CDR3 coding DNA: TGTGCCAGCAGCCTGTCCCGGGACAGGGCCCGGAGAGGCAATCAGCCCCAGCATTTT. It is translated as CASSLSRDRARRGNQPQHF.

V usage is TRBV6-2 or TRBV6-3 and J usage is TRBJ2-1; 12 nucleotides match TRBD2. The CDR3 loop spans 15 amino acids. Germline lookup yields CDR1 MNHEY and CDR2 SVGEGT. Trimming took 6 bases from V and 6 from J; bases not matched to a gene: 6. The CDR3 spells CASRPWTSGVNEQFF. In DNA form, the CDR3 reads TGTGCCAGCAGGCCGTGGACTAGCGGGGTCAATGAGCAGTTCTTC.

The chain uses TRBV12-3 or TRBV12-4 and TRBJ2-1; a possible D gene is TRBD2 (7 bases). Trimming stripped 3 bases from V and 9 bases from J, with 18 bases between. The CDR3 length is 15 residues. The CDR3 region is CASSLRGGRLGEQFF. DNA for the CDR3: TGTGCCAGCAGTTTGAGGGGGGGTAGGTTGGGTGAGCAGTTCTTC.

The V and J genes are TRBV5-1 and TRBJ2-1; TRBD2 matches at 7 bases. Germline CDR1 and CDR2: SGHRS and YFSETQ. V shed 3 bases and J 5 bases; nucleotides not matched to a gene: 11. The CDR3 is 16 residues long. CDR3: CASSSVAGFRNNEQFF. The CDR3 nucleotides are TGCGCCAGCAGCTCAGTAGCGGGTTTCCGAAACAATGAGCAGTTCTTC.

This clonotype was observed a few times. V gene TRBV13 combines with J gene TRBJ2-7; TRBD2 agrees at 11 bases. This CDR3 spans 15 amino acids. V trimming: 5 bases; J trimming: 1 base; junction bases outside the gene matches: 4. The germline gives CDR1 PRHDT, CDR2 FYEKMQ (reference sequence). Here the CDR3 DNA reads TGTGCCAGCAGCCTTACTAGCGGGGGATCCTACGAGCAGTACTTC. Its translation is CASSLTSGGSYEQYF. The full variable domain, rest sourced from reference TRBV13 and TRBJ2-7, is AAGVIQSPRHLIKEKRETATLKCYPIPRHDTVYWYQQGPGQDPQFLISFYEKMQSDKGSIPDRFSAQQFSDYHSELNMSSLELGDSALYFCASSLTSGGSYEQYFGPGTRLTVT.